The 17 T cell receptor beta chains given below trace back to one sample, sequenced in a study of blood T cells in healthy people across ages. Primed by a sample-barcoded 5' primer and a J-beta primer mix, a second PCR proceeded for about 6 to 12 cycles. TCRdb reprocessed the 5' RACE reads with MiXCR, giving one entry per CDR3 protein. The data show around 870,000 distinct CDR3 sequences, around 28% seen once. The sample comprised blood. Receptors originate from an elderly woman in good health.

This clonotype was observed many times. The CDR3 here is CASSPRQGGVNTEAFF. CDR3 DNA sequence: TGCGCCAGCAGCCCGCGACAGGGCGGAGTGAACACTGAAGCTTTCTTT. The chain recombines TRBV5-1 with TRBJ1-1; 7 bases match TRBD1. Trimming cost V 4 bases and J 0 bases; bases outside gene matches: 9. The CDR3 is 16 residues long. Germline V lookup: CDR1 SGHRS, CDR2 YFSETQ.

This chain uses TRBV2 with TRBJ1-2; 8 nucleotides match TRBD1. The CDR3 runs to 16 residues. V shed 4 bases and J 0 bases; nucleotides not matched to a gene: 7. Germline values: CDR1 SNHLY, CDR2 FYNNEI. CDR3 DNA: TGTGCCAGCAGTGGCCAGGGGGCTATTCCTAACTATGGCTACACCTTC. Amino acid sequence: CASSGQGAIPNYGYTF.

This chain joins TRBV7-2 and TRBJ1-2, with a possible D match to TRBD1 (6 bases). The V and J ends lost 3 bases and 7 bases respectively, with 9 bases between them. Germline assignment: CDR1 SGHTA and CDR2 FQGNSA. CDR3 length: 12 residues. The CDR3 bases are TGTGCCAGCAGCTTCGAGGGGGTTGGCTACACCTTC. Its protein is CASSFEGVGYTF.

Here the CDR3 reads CASSLTGKGSPLHF. The CDR3 bases are TGTGCCAGCAGTCTGACAGGGAAAGGTTCACCCCTCCACTTT. This rearrangement joins TRBV2 to TRBJ1-6; 7 nucleotides line up with TRBD1. The V gene's germline CDR1 is SNHLY and CDR2 FYNNEI. The ends lost 5 bases at V and 9 bases at J; junction bases unmatched: 7. The CDR3 has 14 residues.

For the CDR3, the DNA is TGTGCCAGCAGACCCGGACATAACACCGGGGAGCTGTTTTTT. Translated: CASRPGHNTGELFF. This rearrangement joins TRBV7-9 to TRBJ2-2; the D gene is possibly TRBD1 (5 bases). This CDR3 has 14 amino acids. Per the germline V gene, CDR1 is SEHNR and CDR2 is FQNEAQ (reference sequence). The V end was cut by 6 bases, the J end by 2 bases, with 10 bases between.

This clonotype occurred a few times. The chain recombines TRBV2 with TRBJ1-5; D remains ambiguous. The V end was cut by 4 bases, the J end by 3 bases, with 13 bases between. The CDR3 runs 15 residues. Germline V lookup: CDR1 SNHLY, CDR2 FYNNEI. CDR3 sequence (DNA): TGTGCCAGCAGTGTCAGGCAGGCCCTCAATCAGCCCCAGCATTTT. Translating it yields CASSVRQALNQPQHF.

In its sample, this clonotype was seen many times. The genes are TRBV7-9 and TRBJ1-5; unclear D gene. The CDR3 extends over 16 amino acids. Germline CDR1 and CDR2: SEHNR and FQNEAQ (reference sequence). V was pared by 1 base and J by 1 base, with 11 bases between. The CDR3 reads CASSLGSGGSNQPQHF. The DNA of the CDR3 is TGTGCCAGCAGCTTAGGCTCTGGAGGAAGCAATCAGCCCCAGCATTTT.

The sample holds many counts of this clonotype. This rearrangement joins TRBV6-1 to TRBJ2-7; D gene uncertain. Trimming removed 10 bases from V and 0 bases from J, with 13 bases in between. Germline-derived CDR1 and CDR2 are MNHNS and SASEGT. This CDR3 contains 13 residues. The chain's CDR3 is CATANQASYEQYF. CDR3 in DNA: TGTGCCACCGCCAACCAGGCCTCCTACGAGCAGTACTTC.

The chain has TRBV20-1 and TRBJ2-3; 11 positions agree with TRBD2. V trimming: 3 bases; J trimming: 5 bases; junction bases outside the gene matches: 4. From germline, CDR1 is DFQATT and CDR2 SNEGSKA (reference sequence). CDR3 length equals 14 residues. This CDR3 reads CSASGLAGGDTQYF. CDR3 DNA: TGCAGTGCTAGTGGCCTAGCGGGAGGAGATACGCAGTATTTT.

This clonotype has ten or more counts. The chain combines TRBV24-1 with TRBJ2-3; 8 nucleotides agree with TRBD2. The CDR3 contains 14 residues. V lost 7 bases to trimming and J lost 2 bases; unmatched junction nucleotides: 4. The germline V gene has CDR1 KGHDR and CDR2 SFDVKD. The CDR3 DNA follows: TGTGCCACCAGCAGCGGGGGAGCCACAGATACGCAGTATTTT. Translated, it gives CATSSGGATDTQYF.

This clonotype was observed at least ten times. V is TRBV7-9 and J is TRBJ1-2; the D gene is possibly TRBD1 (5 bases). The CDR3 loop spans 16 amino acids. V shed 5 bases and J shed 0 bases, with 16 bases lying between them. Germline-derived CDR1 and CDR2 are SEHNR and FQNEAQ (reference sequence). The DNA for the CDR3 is TGTGCCAGCAGCCCCAACCGGGACGGGGCTAACTATGGCTACACCTTC. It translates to CASSPNRDGANYGYTF.

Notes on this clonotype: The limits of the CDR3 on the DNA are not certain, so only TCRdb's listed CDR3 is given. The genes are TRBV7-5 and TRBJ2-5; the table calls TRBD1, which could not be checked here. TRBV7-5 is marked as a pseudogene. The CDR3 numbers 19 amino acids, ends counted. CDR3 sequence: CISVSEASPLGGGAETQFF.

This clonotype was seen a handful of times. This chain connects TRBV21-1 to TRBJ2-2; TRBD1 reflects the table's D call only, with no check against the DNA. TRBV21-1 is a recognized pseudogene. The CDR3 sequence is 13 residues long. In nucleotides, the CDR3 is TGTGCCAGCAGCCCCAAGACAGGCGGGGAGCTGTTTTTT. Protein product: CASSPKTGGELFF.

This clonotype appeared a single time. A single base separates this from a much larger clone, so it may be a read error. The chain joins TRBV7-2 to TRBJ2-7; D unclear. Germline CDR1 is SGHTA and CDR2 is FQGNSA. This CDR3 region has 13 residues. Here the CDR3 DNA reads TGTGCCAGCAGCTCAGCCCAGCGATACGGGCAGTACTTC. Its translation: CASSSAQRYGQYF.

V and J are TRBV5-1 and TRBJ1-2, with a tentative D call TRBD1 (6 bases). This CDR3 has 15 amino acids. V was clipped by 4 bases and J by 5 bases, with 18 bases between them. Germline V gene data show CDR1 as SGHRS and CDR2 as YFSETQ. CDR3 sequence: CASSPTGGHGYGYTF. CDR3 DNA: TGCGCCAGCAGCCCAACCGGGGGGCATGGTTATGGCTACACCTTC.

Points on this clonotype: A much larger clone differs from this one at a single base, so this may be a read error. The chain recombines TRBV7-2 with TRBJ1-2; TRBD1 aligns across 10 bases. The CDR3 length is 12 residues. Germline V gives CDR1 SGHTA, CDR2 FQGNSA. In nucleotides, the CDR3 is TGTGCCGGCAGCCCTGGGACAGGGGACTACACCTTC. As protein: CAGSPGTGDYTF.

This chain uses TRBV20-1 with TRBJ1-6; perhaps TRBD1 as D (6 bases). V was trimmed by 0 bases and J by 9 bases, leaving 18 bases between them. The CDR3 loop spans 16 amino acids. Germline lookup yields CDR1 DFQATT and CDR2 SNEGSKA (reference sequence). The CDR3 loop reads CSARDIGRGVGSPLHF. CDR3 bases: TGCAGTGCTAGAGATATCGGCAGGGGAGTCGGTTCACCCCTCCACTTT.